This TCR beta chain was sequenced in a study of cytomegalovirus exposure and HLA in healthy donors. General study results and limits: For TCR beta chains, V- and J-gene trimming was later linked to a missense DCLRE1C variant. Only CMV serostatus was available as immune exposure information. Previously analyzed data showed that most TCR beta V segments were productive at a frequency of about 87% or about 30%.

J gave up 4 bases and V 8 bases, and 10 bases lay outside the gene matches. CDR1 and CDR2 (germline): MDHEN, SYDVKM. This CDR3 is built from 14 residues. This clone was picked up a small number of times. Its antigen is as yet unknown. PCR employed 60 Vbeta and 13 Jbeta primers. Libraries were prepared by immunoSEQ multiplex PCR; TCRdb keeps only in-frame clonotypes and omits some of them. The table lists around 280,000 clones, around 90% of them singletons. Material: PBMCs. This TCR came from a woman aged 18 to 35 in good health and CMV-seronegative. The chain has TRBV28 and TRBJ1-1; 7 positions agree with TRBD1. This CDR3 is CASQARGPTTEAFF. CDR3 bases: TGTGCCAGCCAAGCGAGGGGGCCCACCACTGAAGCTTTCTTT.